This TCR beta chain stems from a study of blood T cells in healthy people across ages. Study-wide results and limits: For the donors, CMV status was unknown and possibly confounded expanded clonotype changes. Reliance upon unsorted PBMCs precluded definitive naive versus antigen-experienced comparison.

The donors, healthy Caucasians from Russia, were aged about 6 to 90. The CDR3 spans 15 residues. The V gene's germline CDR1 is SGHVS and CDR2 FQNEAQ. Concerning this clonotype itself: Its antigen remains unidentified.

Combining a sample-barcoded 5' primer with a J-beta primer mix, a second PCR ran for 7 to 11 cycles. Via MiXCR, TCRdb re-called the 5' RACE reads, giving one row per CDR3 protein. The sample yields fewer than 1.5 million distinct CDR3 sequences, roughly 40% seen once. Sequenced sample: blood. This receptor was taken from a woman aged 18 to 35 in good health. The chain combines TRBV7-8 with TRBJ2-1, with D possibly matching TRBD2 (6 bases). Judging by the DNA end, TRBJ2-7 fits better; the J call may be wrong. DNA for the CDR3: TGTGCCAGCAGCTTAACCGGGGGAGCTTACAATGAGCAGTACTTC. It specifies CASSLTGGAYNEQYF.